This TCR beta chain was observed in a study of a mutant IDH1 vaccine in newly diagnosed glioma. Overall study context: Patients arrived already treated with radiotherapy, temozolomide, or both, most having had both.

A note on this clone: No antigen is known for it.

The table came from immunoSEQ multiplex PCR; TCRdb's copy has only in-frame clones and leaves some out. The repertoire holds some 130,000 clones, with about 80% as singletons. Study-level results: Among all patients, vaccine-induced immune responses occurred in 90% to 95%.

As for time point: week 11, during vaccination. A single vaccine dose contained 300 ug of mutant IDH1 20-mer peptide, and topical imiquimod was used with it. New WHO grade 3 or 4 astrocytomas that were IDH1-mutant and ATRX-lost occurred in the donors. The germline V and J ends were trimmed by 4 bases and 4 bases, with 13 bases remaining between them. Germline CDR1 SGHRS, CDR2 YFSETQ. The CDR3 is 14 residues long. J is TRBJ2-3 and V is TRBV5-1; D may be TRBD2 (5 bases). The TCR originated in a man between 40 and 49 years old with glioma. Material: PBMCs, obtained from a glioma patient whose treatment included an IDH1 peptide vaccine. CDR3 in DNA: TGCGCCAGCAGCGCGCAGGACTGGGCAGATACGCAGTATTTT. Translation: CASSAQDWADTQYF.